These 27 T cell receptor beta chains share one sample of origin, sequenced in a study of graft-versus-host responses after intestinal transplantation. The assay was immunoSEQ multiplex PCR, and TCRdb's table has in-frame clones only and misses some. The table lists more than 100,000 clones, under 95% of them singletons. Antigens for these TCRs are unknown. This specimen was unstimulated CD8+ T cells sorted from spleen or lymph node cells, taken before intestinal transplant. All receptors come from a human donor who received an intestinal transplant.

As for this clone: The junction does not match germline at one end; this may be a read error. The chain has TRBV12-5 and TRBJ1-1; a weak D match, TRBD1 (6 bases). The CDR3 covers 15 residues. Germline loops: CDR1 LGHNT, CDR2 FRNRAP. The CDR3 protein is CASRTTGSMKTEAFF. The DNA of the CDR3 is TGTGCTAGCCGAACCACAGGGAGTATGAAGACTGAAGCTTTCTTT.

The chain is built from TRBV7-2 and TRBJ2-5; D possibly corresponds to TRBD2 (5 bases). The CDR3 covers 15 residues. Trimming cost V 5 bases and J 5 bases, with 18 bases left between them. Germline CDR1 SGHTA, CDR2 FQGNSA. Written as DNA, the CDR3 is TGTGCCAGCAGCGGAGAGGGCGGGTGGAGGGAGACCCAGTACTTC. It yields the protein CASSGEGGWRETQYF.

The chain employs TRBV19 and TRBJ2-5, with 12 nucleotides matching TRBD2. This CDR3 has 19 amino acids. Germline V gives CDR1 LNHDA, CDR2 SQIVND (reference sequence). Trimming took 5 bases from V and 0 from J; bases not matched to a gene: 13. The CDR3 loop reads CASSAVFGLAGGNQETQYF. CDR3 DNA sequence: TGTGCCAGTAGTGCAGTTTTCGGGCTAGCGGGGGGGAACCAAGAGACCCAGTACTTC.

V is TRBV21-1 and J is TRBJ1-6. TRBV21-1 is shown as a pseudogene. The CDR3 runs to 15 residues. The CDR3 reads CASLPDSSYNSPLHF. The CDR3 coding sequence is TGTGCCAGCTTACCAGATAGCTCCTATAATTCACCCCTCCACTTT.

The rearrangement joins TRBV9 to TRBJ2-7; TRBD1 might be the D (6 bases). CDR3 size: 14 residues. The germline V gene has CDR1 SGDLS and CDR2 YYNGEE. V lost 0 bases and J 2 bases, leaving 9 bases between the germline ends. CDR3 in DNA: TGTGCCAGCAGCGTAGGGGGGCGCACCTACGAGCAGTACTTC. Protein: CASSVGGRTYEQYF. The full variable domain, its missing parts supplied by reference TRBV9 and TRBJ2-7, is DSGVTQTPKHLITATGQRVTLRCSPRSGDLSVYWYQQSLDQGLQFLIQYYNGEERAKGNILERFSAQQFPDLHSELNLSSLELGDSALYFCASSVGGRTYEQYFGPGTRLTVT.

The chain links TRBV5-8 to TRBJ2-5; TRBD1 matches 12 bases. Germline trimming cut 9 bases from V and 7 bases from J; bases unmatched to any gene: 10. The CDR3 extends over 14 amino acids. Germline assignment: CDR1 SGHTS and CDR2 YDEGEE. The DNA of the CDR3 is TGTGCCACCCGGGACAGGGGGCTCCTACTGACCCAGTACTTC. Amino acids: CATRDRGLLLTQYF.

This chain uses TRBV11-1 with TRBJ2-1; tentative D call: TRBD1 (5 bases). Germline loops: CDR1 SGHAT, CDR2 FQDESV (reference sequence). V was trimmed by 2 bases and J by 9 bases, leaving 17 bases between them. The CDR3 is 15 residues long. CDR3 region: CASSLQGSPPSEQFF. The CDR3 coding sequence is TGTGCCAGCAGCTTACAGGGAAGCCCCCCTAGTGAGCAGTTCTTC.

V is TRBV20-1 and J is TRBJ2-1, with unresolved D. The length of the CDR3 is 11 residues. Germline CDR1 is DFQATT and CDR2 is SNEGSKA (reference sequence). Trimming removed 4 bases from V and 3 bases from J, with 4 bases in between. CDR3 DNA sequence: TGCAGTGCTACTAACTACAATGAGCAGTTCTTC. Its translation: CSATNYNEQFF.

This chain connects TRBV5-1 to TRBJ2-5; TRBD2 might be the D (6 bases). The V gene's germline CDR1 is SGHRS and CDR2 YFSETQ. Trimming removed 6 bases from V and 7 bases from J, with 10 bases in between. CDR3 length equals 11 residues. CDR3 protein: CASTFGGTQYF. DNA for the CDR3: TGCGCCAGCACCTTCGGGGGGACCCAGTACTTC. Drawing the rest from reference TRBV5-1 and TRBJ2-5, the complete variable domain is KAGVTQTPRYLIKTRGQQVTLSCSPISGHRSVSWYQQTPGQGLQFLFEYFSETQRNKGNFPGRFSGRQFSNSRSEMNVSTLELGDSALYLCASTFGGTQYFGPGTRLLVL.

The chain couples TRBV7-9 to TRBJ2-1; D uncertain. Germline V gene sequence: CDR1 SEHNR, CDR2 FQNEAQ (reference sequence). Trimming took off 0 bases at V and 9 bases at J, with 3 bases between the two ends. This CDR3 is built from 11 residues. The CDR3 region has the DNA TGTGCCAGCAGCTTAGCGGCTGAGCAGTTCTTC. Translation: CASSLAAEQFF.

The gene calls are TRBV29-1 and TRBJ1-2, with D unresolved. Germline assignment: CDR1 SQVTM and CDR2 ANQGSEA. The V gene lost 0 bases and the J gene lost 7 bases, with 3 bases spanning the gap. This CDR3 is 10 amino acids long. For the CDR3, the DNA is TGCAGCGTTGAAGATCCTGGCTACACCTTC. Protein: CSVEDPGYTF.

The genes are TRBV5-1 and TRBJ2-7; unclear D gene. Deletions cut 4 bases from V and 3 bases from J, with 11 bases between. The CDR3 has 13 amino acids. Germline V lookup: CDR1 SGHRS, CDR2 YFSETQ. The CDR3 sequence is CASSPNTGYEQYF. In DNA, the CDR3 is TGCGCCAGCAGCCCCAATACCGGCTACGAGCAGTACTTC.

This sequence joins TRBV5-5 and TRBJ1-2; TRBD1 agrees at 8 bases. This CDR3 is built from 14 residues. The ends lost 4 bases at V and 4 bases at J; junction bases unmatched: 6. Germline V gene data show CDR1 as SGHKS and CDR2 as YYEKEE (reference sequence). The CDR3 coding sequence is TGTGCCAGCAGCAAACACGGGACAGGCTATGGCTACACCTTC. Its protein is CASSKHGTGYGYTF.

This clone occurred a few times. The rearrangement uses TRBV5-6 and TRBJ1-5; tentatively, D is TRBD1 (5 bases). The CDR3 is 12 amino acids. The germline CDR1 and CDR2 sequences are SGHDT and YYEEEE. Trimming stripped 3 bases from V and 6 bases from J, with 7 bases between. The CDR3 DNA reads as TGTGCCAGCAGCTGGGGGGGTCAGCCCCAGCATTTT. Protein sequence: CASSWGGQPQHF.

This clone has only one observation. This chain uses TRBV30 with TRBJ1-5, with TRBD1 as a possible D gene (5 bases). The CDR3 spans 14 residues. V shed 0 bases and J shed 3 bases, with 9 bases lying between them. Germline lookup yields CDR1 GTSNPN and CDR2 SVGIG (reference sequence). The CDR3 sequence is CAWSVTGYNQPQHF. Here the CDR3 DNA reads TGTGCCTGGAGTGTAACAGGATACAATCAGCCCCAGCATTTT.

The CDR3 is CASSDFVGYEQYF. The CDR3 DNA reads as TGTGCCAGCAGTGACTTCGTAGGTTACGAGCAGTACTTC. V usage is TRBV27 and J usage is TRBJ2-7; D is unresolved. CDR1 is MNHEY and CDR2 is SMNVEV in the germline V gene (reference sequence). V dropped 5 bases and J dropped 4 bases, with 12 bases sitting between them. The CDR3 sequence is 13 residues long.

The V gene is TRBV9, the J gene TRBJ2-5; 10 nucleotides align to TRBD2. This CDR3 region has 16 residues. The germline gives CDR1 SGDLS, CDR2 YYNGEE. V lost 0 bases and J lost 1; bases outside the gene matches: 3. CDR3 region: CASSVGPSGGQETQYF. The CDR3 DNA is TGTGCCAGCAGCGTAGGCCCTAGCGGGGGCCAAGAGACCCAGTACTTC.

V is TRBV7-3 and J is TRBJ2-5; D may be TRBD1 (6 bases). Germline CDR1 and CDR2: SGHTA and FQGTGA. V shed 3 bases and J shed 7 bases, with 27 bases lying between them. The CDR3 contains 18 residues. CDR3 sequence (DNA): TGTGCCAGCAGCTTGGGACCCTACTCGACAGGTCCTGTGGGGACCCAGTACTTC. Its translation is CASSLGPYSTGPVGTQYF. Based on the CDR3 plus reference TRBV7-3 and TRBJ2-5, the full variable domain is GAGVSQTPSNKVTEKGKYVELRCDPISGHTALYWYRQSLGQGPEFLIYFQGTGAADDSGLPNDRFFAVRPEGSVSTLKIQRTERGDSAVYLCASSLGPYSTGPVGTQYFGPGTRLLVL.

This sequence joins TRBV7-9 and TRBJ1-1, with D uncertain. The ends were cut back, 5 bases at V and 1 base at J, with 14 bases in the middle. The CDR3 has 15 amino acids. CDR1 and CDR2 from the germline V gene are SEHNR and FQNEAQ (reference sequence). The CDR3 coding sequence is TGTGCCAGCAGCCCCCCGAAGGGTCGGAACACTGAAGCTTTCTTT. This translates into CASSPPKGRNTEAFF.

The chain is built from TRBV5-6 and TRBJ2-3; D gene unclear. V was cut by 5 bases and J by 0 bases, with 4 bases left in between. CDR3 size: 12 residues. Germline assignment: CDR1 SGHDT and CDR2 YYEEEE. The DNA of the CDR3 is TGTGCCAGCAGGGACAGCACAGATACGCAGTATTTT. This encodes CASRDSTDTQYF.

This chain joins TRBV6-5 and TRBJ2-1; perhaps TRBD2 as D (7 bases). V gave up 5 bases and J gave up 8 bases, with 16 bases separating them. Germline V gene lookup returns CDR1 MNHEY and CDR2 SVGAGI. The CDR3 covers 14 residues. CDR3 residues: CASSGSSGGDEQFF. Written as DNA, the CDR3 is TGTGCCAGCAGTGGTTCATCGGGGGGCGATGAGCAGTTCTTC.

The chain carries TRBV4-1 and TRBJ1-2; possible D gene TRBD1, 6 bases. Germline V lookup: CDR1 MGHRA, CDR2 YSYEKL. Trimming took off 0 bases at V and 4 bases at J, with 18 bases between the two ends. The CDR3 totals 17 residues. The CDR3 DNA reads TGCGCCAGCAGCCAAGATAGGACAGCCTCCAGGGGCTATGGCTACACCTTC. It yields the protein CASSQDRTASRGYGYTF.

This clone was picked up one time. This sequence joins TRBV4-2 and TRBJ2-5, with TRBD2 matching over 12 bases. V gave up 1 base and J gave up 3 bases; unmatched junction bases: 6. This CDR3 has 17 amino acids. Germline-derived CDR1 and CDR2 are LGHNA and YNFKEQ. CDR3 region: CASSQGALAGGKETQYF. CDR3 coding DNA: TGTGCCAGCAGCCAAGGCGCACTAGCGGGGGGTAAAGAGACCCAGTACTTC.

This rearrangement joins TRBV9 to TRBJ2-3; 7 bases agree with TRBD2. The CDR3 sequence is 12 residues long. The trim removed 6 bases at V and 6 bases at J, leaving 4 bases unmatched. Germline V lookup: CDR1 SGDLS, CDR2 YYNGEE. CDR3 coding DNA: TGTGCCAGCAATTTGGGGGGGGATACGCAGTATTTT. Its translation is CASNLGGDTQYF.

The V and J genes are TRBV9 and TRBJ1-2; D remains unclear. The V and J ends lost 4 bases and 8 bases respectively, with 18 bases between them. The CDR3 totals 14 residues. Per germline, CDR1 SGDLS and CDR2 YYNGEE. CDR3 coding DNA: TGTGCCAGCAGCACCATACAGAAATATAGGGGCTACACCTTC. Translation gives CASSTIQKYRGYTF.

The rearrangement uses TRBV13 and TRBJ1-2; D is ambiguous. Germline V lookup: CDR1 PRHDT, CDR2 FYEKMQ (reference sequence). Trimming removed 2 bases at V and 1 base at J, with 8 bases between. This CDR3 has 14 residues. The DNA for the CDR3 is TGTGCCAGCAGCTTAATGGGTGATAACTATGGCTACACCTTC. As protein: CASSLMGDNYGYTF.

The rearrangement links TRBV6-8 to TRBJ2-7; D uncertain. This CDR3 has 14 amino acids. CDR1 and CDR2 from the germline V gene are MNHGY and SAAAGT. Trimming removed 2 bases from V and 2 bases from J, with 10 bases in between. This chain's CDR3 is CASSYRASPYEQYF. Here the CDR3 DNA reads TGTGCCAGCAGTTACAGGGCTAGTCCCTACGAGCAGTACTTC.